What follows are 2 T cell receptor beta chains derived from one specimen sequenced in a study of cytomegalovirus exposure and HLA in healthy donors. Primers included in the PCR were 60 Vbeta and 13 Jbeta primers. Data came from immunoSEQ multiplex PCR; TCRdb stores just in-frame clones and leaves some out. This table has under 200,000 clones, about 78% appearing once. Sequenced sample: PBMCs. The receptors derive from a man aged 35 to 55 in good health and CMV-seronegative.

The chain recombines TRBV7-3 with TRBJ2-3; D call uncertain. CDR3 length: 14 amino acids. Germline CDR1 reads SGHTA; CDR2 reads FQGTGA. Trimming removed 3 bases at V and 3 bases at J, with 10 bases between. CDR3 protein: CASSFGGVTDTQYF. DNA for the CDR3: TGTGCCAGCAGCTTTGGCGGAGTAACAGATACGCAGTATTTT.

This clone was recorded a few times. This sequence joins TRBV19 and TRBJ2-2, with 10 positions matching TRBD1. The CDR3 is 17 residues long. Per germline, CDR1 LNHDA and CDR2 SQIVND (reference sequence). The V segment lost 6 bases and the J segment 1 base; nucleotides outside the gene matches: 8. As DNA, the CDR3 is TGTGCCAGTAGCCTCCGGGACAGGGGCGGGAACACCGGGGAGCTGTTTTTT. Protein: CASSLRDRGGNTGELFF.